The 24 T cell receptor beta chains reported below all come from one sample, sequenced in a study of T cells after yellow fever vaccination. TCRdb analysed the 5' RACE reads with MiXCR anew, one entry per CDR3 protein. The table lists some 500,000 distinct CDR3 sequences, approximately 13% of them singletons. The source material was PBMCs, sampled on the day of the yellow fever booster vaccination. These TCRs come from a man younger than 45 who received the YFV17D yellow fever vaccine.

This clonotype was found a few times. The chain links TRBV18 to TRBJ2-7; 9 bases map to TRBD1. The V gene's germline CDR1 is KGHSH and CDR2 LQKENI. This CDR3 contains 16 residues. V gave up 3 bases and J gave up 7 bases; unmatched junction bases: 13. CDR3 residues: CASSPRSGQGRGEQYF. The DNA for the CDR3 is TGTGCCAGCTCACCCCGATCTGGACAGGGGCGAGGGGAGCAGTACTTC.

In its sample, this clonotype was seen a few times. The chain joins TRBV7-9 to TRBJ2-1, with 7 bases aligning to TRBD2. Germline V gene lookup returns CDR1 SEHNR and CDR2 FQNEAQ (reference sequence). The CDR3 covers 15 residues. J gave up 7 bases and V 5 bases, and 11 bases lay outside the gene matches. The CDR3 sequence is CASSRVGDYRNEQFF. The DNA of the CDR3 is TGTGCCAGCAGCCGCGTGGGGGACTACAGAAATGAGCAGTTCTTC. The full variable domain, rest sourced from reference TRBV7-9 and TRBJ2-1, is DTGVSQNPRHKITKRGQNVTFRCDPISEHNRLYWYRQTLGQGPEFLTYFQNEAQLEKSRLLSDRFSAERPKGSFSTLEIQRTEQGDSAMYLCASSRVGDYRNEQFFGPGTRLTVL.

This clonotype was picked up a small number of times. The chain couples TRBV20-1 to TRBJ2-5; perhaps TRBD2 as D (6 bases). The V gene lost 0 bases and the J gene lost 4 bases, with 18 bases spanning the gap. The germline V gene encodes CDR1 DFQATT and CDR2 SNEGSKA (reference sequence). The CDR3 extends over 16 amino acids. For the CDR3, the DNA is TGCAGTGCTAGAGATAGTCTAGCCACGGGGGTAGAGACCCAGTACTTC. Encoded protein: CSARDSLATGVETQYF.

This chain uses TRBV6-5 with TRBJ2-2; D unresolved. This CDR3 spans 13 amino acids. Per germline, CDR1 MNHEY and CDR2 SVGAGI. With 2 bases removed from V and 5 bases from J, the gap between germline ends came to 6 bases. The CDR3 loop is CASSYPRTGELFF. The CDR3 DNA reads TGTGCCAGCAGTTACCCTAGAACCGGGGAGCTGTTTTTT.

The chain links TRBV5-5 to TRBJ2-1; 8 nucleotides match TRBD2. The CDR3 extends over 12 amino acids. CDR1 SGHKS and CDR2 YYEKEE come from the germline V gene (reference sequence). V lost 6 bases to trimming and J lost 10 bases; unmatched junction nucleotides: 6. For the CDR3, the DNA is TGTGCCAGCACCCTCTCGGGGGGGGAGCAGTTCTTC. Its protein is CASTLSGGEQFF.

This clonotype has ten or more counts. CDR3 sequence: CASSFQGETQYF. As DNA, the CDR3 is TGTGCCAGCAGCTTTCAGGGGGAGACCCAGTACTTC. This chain links TRBV7-2 with TRBJ2-5; the D gene is possibly TRBD1 (6 bases). The V gene lost 3 bases and the J gene lost 5 bases, with 7 bases spanning the gap. Germline CDR1 SGHTA, CDR2 FQGNSA. The CDR3 sequence is 12 residues long. Combining the CDR3 with reference TRBV7-2 and TRBJ2-5 gives the whole variable domain GAGVSQSPSNKVTEKGKDVELRCDPISGHTALYWYRQSLGQGLEFLIYFQGNSAPDKSGLPSDRFSAERTGGSVSTLTIQRTQQEDSAVYLCASSFQGETQYFGPGTRLLVL.

This clonotype was detected a few times. V and J are TRBV7-9 and TRBJ2-3; 12 bases line up with TRBD2. V trimming: 3 bases; J trimming: 4 bases; junction bases outside the gene matches: 8. This CDR3 region has 17 residues. CDR1 is SEHNR and CDR2 is FQNEAQ in the germline V gene (reference sequence). CDR3: CASSLGMTSGRSDTQYF. In nucleotides, the CDR3 is TGTGCCAGCAGCTTGGGTATGACTAGCGGGAGATCAGATACGCAGTATTTT.

This clonotype was observed a few times. CDR3 region: CASSPGGGSLAVQHF. The CDR3 region has the DNA TGTGCCAGCAGCCCCGGAGGGGGATCCCTAGCTGTCCAGCATTTT. This chain joins TRBV7-2 and TRBJ1-5; tentatively, D is TRBD1 (6 bases). V was cut by 5 bases and J by 12 bases, with 23 bases left in between. The CDR3 contains 15 residues. Germline V gene data show CDR1 as SGHTA and CDR2 as FQGNSA.

This clonotype has only a few counts. The chain employs TRBV7-8 and TRBJ2-3; 8 bases fit TRBD2. Trimming at V came to 1 base and at J to 0 bases, leaving 6 bases not matched to a gene. CDR1 is SGHVS, CDR2 FQNEAQ, per germline. This CDR3 region has 17 residues. CDR3 sequence: CASSLEASGPSTDTQYF. The CDR3 DNA sequence: TGTGCCAGCAGCTTAGAGGCTAGCGGGCCCAGCACAGATACGCAGTATTTT.

The chain uses TRBV18 and TRBJ2-5; D possibly matches TRBD1 or TRBD2 (5 bases each). This CDR3 spans 14 amino acids. The germline V and J ends were trimmed by 3 bases and 3 bases, with 11 bases remaining between them. Per the germline V gene, CDR1 is KGHSH and CDR2 is LQKENI. Here the CDR3 DNA reads TGTGCCAGCTCACCGGCCGGGACCAAAGAGACCCAGTACTTC. Its translation: CASSPAGTKETQYF.

J is TRBJ1-5 and V is TRBV7-2; weak D call: TRBD1 (5 bases). Germline loops: CDR1 SGHTA, CDR2 FQGNSA. Trimming removed 1 base from V and 3 bases from J, with 10 bases in between. This CDR3 has 15 residues. CDR3 residues: CASSLVSGLNQPQHF. In DNA, the CDR3 is TGTGCCAGCAGCTTAGTATCGGGGCTCAATCAGCCCCAGCATTTT.

The chain is built from TRBV3-1 and TRBJ1-1; D gene uncertain. The V gene's germline CDR1 is LGHDT and CDR2 YNNKEL (reference sequence). The CDR3 runs 15 residues. Trimming stripped 0 bases from V and 0 bases from J, with 8 bases between. The CDR3 is CASSQERTVNTEAFF. CDR3 bases: TGTGCCAGCAGCCAAGAACGCACAGTGAACACTGAAGCTTTCTTT.

V gene TRBV10-2 combines with J gene TRBJ2-1; the D is unclear. The CDR3 runs to 14 residues. Between the trimmed V and J ends, which lost 5 bases and 8 bases, there was a span of 16 bases. CDR1 and CDR2 from the germline V gene are WSHSY and SAAADI. The CDR3 reads CASSSALRQYEQFF. The CDR3 DNA reads as TGCGCCAGCAGTAGCGCGCTGAGGCAATATGAGCAGTTCTTC.

The chain links TRBV7-2 to TRBJ2-3; perhaps TRBD2 as D (7 bases). Germline V gives CDR1 SGHTA, CDR2 FQGNSA. The ends were cut back, 6 bases at V and 2 bases at J, with 18 bases in the middle. The CDR3 extends over 16 amino acids. Here the CDR3 DNA reads TGTGCCAGCAGTTACTTGGGGGGGCCGTCCACAGATACGCAGTATTTT. It encodes CASSYLGGPSTDTQYF.

This clonotype was detected only a few times. In nucleotides, the CDR3 is TGTGCCAGTAGTATAGGCCTCTACTCCTACAATGAGCAGTTCTTC. Translated: CASSIGLYSYNEQFF. The chain is built from TRBV19 and TRBJ2-1, with D unclear. Germline V gene sequence: CDR1 LNHDA, CDR2 SQIVND (reference sequence). The CDR3 loop spans 15 amino acids. The germline V and J ends were trimmed by 1 base and 0 bases, with 7 bases remaining between them.

The chain couples TRBV5-6 to TRBJ1-2; D unresolved. This CDR3 spans 20 amino acids. CDR1 and CDR2 from the germline V gene are SGHDT and YYEEEE. V gave up 1 base and J gave up 3 bases, with 28 bases separating them. The CDR3 here is CASSLWFLDEKSFNDYGYTF. The CDR3 DNA reads as TGTGCCAGCAGCTTGTGGTTCTTGGACGAGAAGTCATTTAATGACTATGGCTACACCTTC.

The chain has TRBV18 and TRBJ2-7; possibly TRBD1 or TRBD2 for D (6 bases each). Germline-derived CDR1 and CDR2 are KGHSH and LQKENI. Trimming removed 7 bases at V and 8 bases at J, with 15 bases between. The CDR3 extends over 12 amino acids. CDR3 residues: CASFLMGGQQYF. DNA of the CDR3: TGTGCCAGCTTCCTCATGGGGGGCCAGCAGTACTTC.

This clonotype was seen once. This chain connects TRBV12-3 or TRBV12-4 to TRBJ2-2; D is undetermined. CDR3 length equals 16 residues. Trimming cost V 3 bases and J 0 bases, with 11 bases left between them. Written as DNA, the CDR3 is TGTGCCAGCAGTTTCAGCACCCCCACGAACACCGGGGAGCTGTTTTTT. The encoded protein is CASSFSTPTNTGELFF.

The rearrangement links TRBV20-1 to TRBJ2-1; 14 bases line up with TRBD2. The CDR3 runs to 16 residues. Germline lookup yields CDR1 DFQATT and CDR2 SNEGSKA (reference sequence). The trim removed 6 bases at V and 3 bases at J, leaving 7 bases unmatched. CDR3 nucleotides: TGCAGTGCCGGACTAGCGGGAGGATCATTCTACAATGAGCAGTTCTTC. Protein sequence: CSAGLAGGSFYNEQFF.

This clonotype showed up just a few times. This CDR3 is CASSYLGLAGATGELFF. The CDR3 DNA is TGTGCCAGCAGTTATCTCGGGCTAGCGGGAGCCACCGGGGAGCTGTTTTTT. The chain has TRBV6-5 and TRBJ2-2; 10 bases fit TRBD2. There are 17 residues in the CDR3. Trimming cost V 3 bases and J 4 bases; bases outside gene matches: 8. The germline V gene has CDR1 MNHEY and CDR2 SVGAGI.

Only a few counts were recorded for this clonotype. This chain links TRBV28 with TRBJ2-7, with D perhaps TRBD2 (7 bases). The CDR3 is 15 residues long. V lost 6 bases and J lost 0, with 15 bases in between. CDR1 is MDHEN and CDR2 is SYDVKM in the germline V gene. CDR3 nucleotide sequence: TGTGCCAGCAGAGGGGGGGGCAGTGCCTCCTACGAGCAGTACTTC. Protein sequence: CASRGGGSASYEQYF.

This sequence joins TRBV7-2 and TRBJ1-5; TRBD1 might be the D (5 bases). Trimming took off 6 bases at V and 9 bases at J, with 12 bases between the two ends. This CDR3 has 12 amino acids. CDR1 is SGHTA, CDR2 FQGNSA, per germline. CDR3 protein: CASSSLGGPQHF. In DNA form, the CDR3 reads TGTGCCAGCAGTTCACTTGGGGGGCCCCAGCATTTT.

This clonotype was detected ten times or more. The CDR3 here is CASSPGVGEQYF. The CDR3 DNA sequence: TGTGCCAGCAGCCCCGGCGTGGGGGAGCAGTACTTC. The chain is built from TRBV7-2 and TRBJ2-7; no definite D call. The CDR3 runs 12 residues. The V and J ends lost 5 bases and 7 bases respectively, with 12 bases between them. CDR1 is SGHTA, CDR2 FQGNSA, per germline. Drawing the rest from reference TRBV7-2 and TRBJ2-7, the complete variable domain is GAGVSQSPSNKVTEKGKDVELRCDPISGHTALYWYRQSLGQGLEFLIYFQGNSAPDKSGLPSDRFSAERTGGSVSTLTIQRTQQEDSAVYLCASSPGVGEQYFGPGTRLTVT.

The J gene is TRBJ2-7, the V gene TRBV28, with 13 bases identical to TRBD2. The junction had 3 bases not matched to a gene; V was cut back by 8 bases and J by 2 bases. There are 14 residues in the CDR3. Germline V gene lookup returns CDR1 MDHEN and CDR2 SYDVKM. The DNA for the CDR3 is TGTGCCAGCGAGGGACTAGCGGGGACCTACGAGCAGTACTTC. As protein: CASEGLAGTYEQYF.